The 15 T cell receptor beta chains in this list originate from one sample, sequenced in a study of Graves' ophthalmopathy and Graves' hyperthyroidism (dated by TCRdb to the late 2010s). Instrument on record: Illumina HiSeq 2000. TCR beta CDR3 regions were amplified from RNA transcripts for repertoire sequencing. A first-round RT-PCR used HTBI primers with the Qiagen OneStep RT-PCR kit, followed by a second-round multiplex PCR, size selection and purification. TCRdb reanalyzed the raw reads on its own, using fastp at Q25 for trimming and MiXCR for clone calling, and kept in-frame beta chains. Every distinct CDR3 protein forms one entry, paired with its most common genes and DNA. Across this sample there are around 1,200,000 distinct CDR3 sequences, with less than 45% seen only once. The biggest ten clones account for more than 9.5% of the sample. Sequencing input: peripheral blood or thyroid tissue (not recorded which). Receptors were obtained from an adult man with Graves' hyperthyroidism.

The genes are TRBV7-2 and TRBJ1-6; 8 bases agree with TRBD1. Germline loops: CDR1 SGHTA, CDR2 FQGNSA. The ends lost 1 base at V and 7 bases at J; junction bases unmatched: 3. The CDR3 has 15 residues. The CDR3 coding sequence is TGTGCCAGCAGCTTAGGGGGACAGGAGAATTCACCCCTCCACTTT. This translates into CASSLGGQENSPLHF.

This clonotype occurred many times. The chain couples TRBV5-1 to TRBJ2-7; TRBD2 matches at 7 bases. V gave up 0 bases and J gave up 3 bases; unmatched junction bases: 3. The CDR3 has 14 residues. CDR1 is SGHRS, CDR2 YFSETQ, per germline. In DNA form, the CDR3 reads TGCGCCAGCAGCTTGGGGGCTAGCGGCTACGAGCAGTACTTC. It is translated as CASSLGASGYEQYF.

The sample holds a few counts of this clonotype. The chain uses TRBV30 and TRBJ2-5, with D hard to call. The CDR3 runs 11 residues. Looked up from germline, CDR1 is GTSNPN and CDR2 is SVGIG (reference sequence). The V gene lost 5 bases and the J gene lost 5 bases, with 9 bases spanning the gap. The CDR3 spells CAWEAAETQYF. CDR3 nucleotides: TGTGCCTGGGAGGCCGCCGAGACCCAGTACTTC.

As for this clonotype: The junction shows a germline mismatch at one end, possibly a read error. J is TRBJ2-2 and V is TRBV5-4; TRBD2 agrees at 13 bases. Germline V gene sequence: CDR1 SGHNT, CDR2 YYREEE (reference sequence). CDR3 length: 18 residues. In DNA, the CDR3 is TGCGCCAGCAGCCAAGCTGGACTAGCGGGAGTAGGGACCGGGGAGCTGTTTTTT. Translation gives CASSQAGLAGVGTGELFF.

The gene calls are TRBV10-1 and TRBJ1-1; 8 bases fit TRBD1. The CDR3 covers 13 residues. The germline V gene encodes CDR1 WNHNN and CDR2 SYGVQD (reference sequence). V trimming: 6 bases; J trimming: 5 bases; junction bases outside the gene matches: 5. The CDR3: CASSAYRGTEAFF. CDR3 DNA sequence: TGCGCCAGCAGCGCTTACAGGGGGACTGAAGCTTTCTTT.

This clonotype has a count of ten or more. The chain is built from TRBV6-5 and TRBJ1-6, with unresolved D. The V end was cut by 0 bases, the J end by 4 bases, with 7 bases between. This CDR3 is 15 amino acids long. CDR1 MNHEY and CDR2 SVGAGI come from the germline V gene. This CDR3 is CASSYSSGYNSPLHF. The CDR3 DNA reads TGTGCCAGCAGTTACTCGTCGGGGTATAATTCACCCCTCCACTTT.

This clonotype occurred a few times. The chain carries TRBV19 and TRBJ2-7, with TRBD1 as a possible D gene (6 bases). V was pared by 4 bases and J by 2 bases, with 15 bases between. Germline V gene data show CDR1 as LNHDA and CDR2 as SQIVND (reference sequence). This CDR3 has 15 residues. The CDR3 DNA follows: TGTGCCAGTAGTAGCCCCCTACAGGGCCCCTACGAGCAGTACTTC. This encodes CASSSPLQGPYEQYF.

V gene TRBV7-2 combines with J gene TRBJ1-5; TRBD1 is a possible D gene (5 bases). Germline V gene lookup returns CDR1 SGHTA and CDR2 FQGNSA. CDR3 length equals 15 residues. Trimming stripped 6 bases from V and 6 bases from J, with 18 bases between. CDR3 DNA sequence: TGTGCCAGCAGTTTTCCTTCGGTGGGGGGTCAGCCCCAGCATTTT. Residues: CASSFPSVGGQPQHF.

The table lists this clonotype with many counts. The V and J genes are TRBV20-1 and TRBJ1-6; D is ambiguous. Germline CDR1 reads DFQATT; CDR2 reads SNEGSKA (reference sequence). V lost 2 bases and J 6 bases, leaving 11 bases between the germline ends. The CDR3 is 14 amino acids. CDR3 in amino acids: CSARYYAINSPLHF. CDR3 DNA sequence: TGCAGTGCTAGATATTACGCGATTAATTCACCCCTCCACTTT.

V and J are TRBV4-3 and TRBJ2-2; D is unclear. Germline V gene sequence: CDR1 LGHNA, CDR2 YSLEER. With 0 bases removed from V and 3 bases from J, the gap between germline ends came to 11 bases. This CDR3 spans 16 amino acids. The DNA of the CDR3 is TGCGCCAGCAGCCAAGATTGGAGAGTATACACCGGGGAGCTGTTTTTT. Amino acids: CASSQDWRVYTGELFF.

Concerning this clonotype itself: One end of the junction is discordant with germline, which a read error may explain. The chain joins TRBV5-1 to TRBJ2-3, with 10 bases matching TRBD2. This CDR3 comprises 16 residues. CDR1 and CDR2 (germline): SGHRS, YFSETQ. CDR3 protein: CASSSRSSGSPDTQYF. CDR3 nucleotide sequence: TGTGCCAGCAGCTCAAGATCTAGCGGGAGTCCAGATACGCAGTATTTT.

This chain connects TRBV10-3 to TRBJ2-7; 10 bases are a match to TRBD1. This CDR3 contains 15 residues. CDR1 is ENHRY, CDR2 SYGVKD, per germline. The trim removed 5 bases at V and 3 bases at J, leaving 7 bases unmatched. CDR3 protein: CAISQMGDRGYEQYF. As DNA, the CDR3 is TGTGCCATCAGTCAAATGGGGGACAGGGGCTACGAGCAGTACTTC.

A note on this clonotype: A junction boundary mismatches the germline segment, possibly from a read error. This chain connects TRBV7-2 to TRBJ2-7; possible D gene TRBD1, 5 bases. CDR1 and CDR2 (germline): SGHTA, FQGNSA. The CDR3 is made up of 16 amino acids. CDR3 coding DNA: TGTGCCCGCAGCTTAAGGGTCGGGCAGGGCGTACACGAGCAGTACTTC. This codes for CARSLRVGQGVHEQYF.

This clonotype came up a few times. V is TRBV24-1 and J is TRBJ2-5; D not resolved. V lost 3 bases and J 8 bases, leaving 15 bases between the germline ends. CDR1 is KGHDR, CDR2 SFDVKD, per germline. The CDR3 sequence is 14 residues long. The CDR3 spells CATSDPPPGYTQYF. CDR3 DNA sequence: TGTGCCACCAGTGATCCGCCACCAGGTTACACCCAGTACTTC.

This clonotype was seen only a few times. This chain joins TRBV12-3 or TRBV12-4 and TRBJ2-2; 14 bases match TRBD2. The CDR3 is 19 amino acids. The junction had 12 bases not matched to a gene; V was cut back by 2 bases and J by 7 bases. The CDR3 loop is CASSLWPSTSGRANGELFF. CDR3 DNA sequence: TGTGCCAGCAGTTTATGGCCCTCGACTAGCGGGAGGGCCAACGGGGAGCTGTTTTTT.